These 14 T cell receptor beta chains were all obtained from the same sample, sequenced in a study of OX40 agonist ivuxolimab in advanced cancers. Libraries were prepared by immunoSEQ multiplex PCR; TCRdb keeps only in-frame clonotypes and omits some of them. Of more than 45,000 clones in the sample, 82% were seen once. The sample in question was CD4+ or CD8+ T cells sorted from blood, obtained in a trial of the OX40 agonist ivuxolimab. These receptors all stem from an adult with an advanced solid tumor such as melanoma, head and neck, liver or kidney cancer.

This sequence joins TRBV28 and TRBJ1-1; 7 nucleotides align to TRBD1. After removal of 4 bases from V and 3 bases from J, the junction contained 11 bases not matched to a gene. From germline, CDR1 is MDHEN and CDR2 SYDVKM. CDR3 length equals 16 residues. As DNA, the CDR3 is TGTGCCAGCAGTTCCTCGACAGGGATAGAGGACACTGAAGCTTTCTTT. This sequence encodes CASSSSTGIEDTEAFF.

The CDR3 reads CSSRTGGGTEAFF. CDR3 bases: TGCAGCTCTCGGACAGGGGGCGGAACTGAAGCTTTCTTT. V and J are TRBV29-1 and TRBJ1-1, with 11 bases matching TRBD1. V lost 8 bases to trimming and J lost 5 bases; unmatched junction nucleotides: 7. The length of the CDR3 is 13 residues. Germline lookup yields CDR1 SQVTM and CDR2 ANQGSEA.

This clone was observed once. The rearrangement links TRBV19 to TRBJ1-2; D may be TRBD1 (5 bases). The V end was cut by 3 bases, the J end by 0 bases, with 14 bases between. Germline V gene lookup returns CDR1 LNHDA and CDR2 SQIVND (reference sequence). The CDR3 runs 16 residues. The CDR3 bases are TGTGCCAGTAGTATGGGGCCAGGAAGAGCTAACTATGGCTACACCTTC. Protein sequence: CASSMGPGRANYGYTF.

The chain is built from TRBV7-8 and TRBJ2-7; TRBD1 matches 10 bases. Germline CDR1 SGHVS, CDR2 FQNEAQ. The CDR3 loop spans 16 amino acids. V trimming: 1 base; J trimming: 3 bases; junction bases outside the gene matches: 6. For the CDR3, the DNA is TGTGCCAGCAGCTTAGATTCCGGGACAGGGGTCTACGAGCAGTACTTC. Protein sequence: CASSLDSGTGVYEQYF. The full variable domain, with the rest looked up from reference TRBV7-8 and TRBJ2-7, is GAGVSQSPRYKVAKRGQDVALRCDPISGHVSLFWYQQALGQGPEFLTYFQNEAQLDKSGLPSDRFFAERPEGSVSTLKIQRTQQEDSAVYLCASSLDSGTGVYEQYFGPGTRLTVT.

The gene calls are TRBV5-4 and TRBJ1-2; D not certain. Per the germline V gene, CDR1 is SGHNT and CDR2 is YYREEE (reference sequence). CDR3 length equals 11 residues. The V gene lost 2 bases and the J gene lost 5 bases, with 4 bases spanning the gap. The chain's CDR3 is CASSLAYGYTF. The CDR3 DNA reads TGTGCCAGCAGCTTAGCGTATGGCTACACCTTC.

The chain is built from TRBV5-1 and TRBJ1-2; D might be TRBD1 (6 bases). This CDR3 is built from 13 residues. Trimming stripped 0 bases from V and 10 bases from J, with 13 bases between. Germline V CDR1 and CDR2: SGHRS, YFSETQ. The CDR3 here is CASSLGGRSTYTF. The CDR3 nucleotides read TGCGCCAGCAGCTTGGGGGGGCGATCGACCTACACCTTC.

The rearrangement links TRBV6-6 to TRBJ1-6, with a possible D match to TRBD1 (5 bases). Trimming left V 4 bases short and J 7 bases short, with 8 bases between. Germline V gives CDR1 MNHNY, CDR2 SVGAGI (reference sequence). The CDR3 has 13 residues. This chain's CDR3 is CASSSDRNSPLHF. DNA for the CDR3: TGTGCCAGCAGTTCTGACAGAAATTCACCCCTCCACTTT.

V is TRBV2 and J is TRBJ1-3; TRBD1 aligns across 7 bases. With 6 bases clipped from V and 2 bases from J, the junction kept 10 bases outside the gene matches. The germline CDR1 and CDR2 sequences are SNHLY and FYNNEI. The CDR3 length is 16 residues. CDR3 DNA: TGTGCCAGCAGGGGCAGACAGGGTGGGACTGGAAACACCATATATTTT. Amino acid sequence: CASRGRQGGTGNTIYF.

The chain joins TRBV28 to TRBJ1-2; no firm D call. Looked up from germline, CDR1 is MDHEN and CDR2 is SYDVKM. This CDR3 comprises 17 residues. Trimming cost V 1 base and J 4 bases, with 19 bases left between them. This chain's CDR3 is CASSLLLGEGSLYGYTF. CDR3 sequence (DNA): TGTGCCAGCAGTTTATTGTTGGGTGAGGGCAGTCTCTATGGCTACACCTTC.

The chain is built from TRBV28 and TRBJ1-4, with D uncertain. Germline loops: CDR1 MDHEN, CDR2 SYDVKM. This CDR3 has 11 amino acids. Trimming removed 6 bases at V and 5 bases at J, with 4 bases between. The CDR3 is CASSRNEKLFF. The CDR3 DNA sequence: TGTGCCAGCAGCCGCAATGAAAAACTGTTTTTT.

The J gene is TRBJ2-7, the V gene TRBV19; 10 nucleotides line up with TRBD2. The length of the CDR3 is 15 residues. The J segment lost 2 bases and the V segment lost 5 bases, leaving 6 bases of the junction unmatched. Per the germline V gene, CDR1 is LNHDA and CDR2 is SQIVND (reference sequence). CDR3: CASSFSSGGPYEQYF. Written as DNA, the CDR3 is TGTGCCAGTAGTTTCTCTAGCGGGGGCCCCTACGAGCAGTACTTC.

The rearrangement links TRBV28 to TRBJ2-7; D is unclear. This CDR3 has 15 residues. The germline V gene has CDR1 MDHEN and CDR2 SYDVKM. The V end lost 6 bases, the J end lost 2 bases, and 17 bases lay between the germline ends. The DNA of the CDR3 is TGTGCCAGCAGAATTGGACCGTCCCGCACCTACGAGCAGTACTTC. This gives the protein CASRIGPSRTYEQYF.

This chain connects TRBV4-3 to TRBJ2-5; 11 positions agree with TRBD2. With V trimmed by 1 base and J by 7 bases, 5 bases remained unmatched. Germline V gene lookup returns CDR1 LGHNA and CDR2 YSLEER. CDR3 length: 15 amino acids. This CDR3 reads CASSQGLAGLGTQYF. The CDR3 nucleotides read TGCGCCAGCAGCCAAGGACTAGCGGGGCTGGGGACCCAGTACTTC.

This chain uses TRBV7-2 with TRBJ2-7, with D possibly TRBD2 on 5 matching bases. The CDR3 is 16 amino acids. V was trimmed by 0 bases and J by 4 bases, leaving 16 bases between them. Germline-derived CDR1 and CDR2 are SGHTA and FQGNSA. The CDR3: CASSLAPGGSTYEQYF. The CDR3, as DNA: TGTGCCAGCAGCTTAGCCCCCGGCGGGTCCACTTACGAGCAGTACTTC.